The rows below give T cell receptor beta chains drawn from one sample of a study of cytomegalovirus exposure and HLA in healthy donors. The protocol was immunoSEQ multiplex PCR, while the TCRdb copy is restricted to in-frame clones and leaves out a portion. The table includes 200,000 or so clones, 81% detected once. The sample comprised PBMCs. These receptors all stem from a man aged 45-65 years in good health and CMV-seronegative. The CDR3 runs from the conserved cysteine through the conserved F or W. Fields, in order: V gene, D gene, clone size, J gene, CDR3 DNA, CDR3 protein. The D gene is left open where the match is weak. Expanded clones are given a class, and other clones once, few, many or no size at all.

V gene: TRBV7-9; D gene: TRBD1; clone size: .; J gene: TRBJ1-3; CDR3 DNA: TGTGCCAGCAGCGGGACAGGATACTCTGGAAACACCATATATTTT; CDR3 protein: CASSGTGYSGNTIYF
V gene: TRBV7-9; D gene: .; clone size: few; J gene: TRBJ2-1; CDR3 DNA: TGTGCCAGCAGCTCCGGTAAGAGCACAGGGCTATCCTACAATGAGCAGTTCTTC; CDR3 protein: CASSSGKSTGLSYNEQFF
V gene: TRBV5-4; D gene: TRBD1; clone size: .; J gene: TRBJ2-7; CDR3 DNA: TGTGCCAGCAGCCCTGGGACAGGGGGCGTTCGTGCCCACGAGCAGTACTTC; CDR3 protein: CASSPGTGGVRAHEQYF
V gene: TRBV14; D gene: TRBD2; clone size: .; J gene: TRBJ2-1; CDR3 DNA: TGTGCCAGCAGCACACCGGGACTAGCGGGGTTCAATGAGCAGTTCTTC; CDR3 protein: CASSTPGLAGFNEQFF
V gene: TRBV2; D gene: .; clone size: few; J gene: TRBJ1-2; CDR3 DNA: TGTGCCAGCAGTCTGGACAGCAACTATGGCTACACCTTC; CDR3 protein: CASSLDSNYGYTF
V gene: TRBV18; D gene: .; clone size: .; J gene: TRBJ1-3; CDR3 DNA: TGTGCCAGCTCATTAACGCTACCCGGGGTGAGCTCTGGAAACACCATATATTTT; CDR3 protein: CASSLTLPGVSSGNTIYF
V gene: TRBV29-1; D gene: .; clone size: .; J gene: TRBJ1-5; CDR3 DNA: TGCAGCGCGAAAGAGGCTAGCAATCAGCCCCAGCATTTT; CDR3 protein: CSAKEASNQPQHF
V gene: TRBV7-2; D gene: .; clone size: .; J gene: TRBJ2-7; CDR3 DNA: TGTGCCAGCAGCTCGGGGAGCTCCTACGAGCAGTACTTC; CDR3 protein: CASSSGSSYEQYF
V gene: TRBV27; D gene: .; clone size: .; J gene: TRBJ2-5; CDR3 DNA: TGTGCCAGCAGTTTCTCGACTGCCATCGGGGCCCAGTACTTC; CDR3 protein: CASSFSTAIGAQYF
V gene: TRBV6-5; D gene: .; clone size: .; J gene: TRBJ2-2; CDR3 DNA: TGTGCCAGCAGTCGGGCGGGACAGTACACCGGGGAGCTGTTTTTT; CDR3 protein: CASSRAGQYTGELFF
V gene: TRBV15; D gene: TRBD2; clone size: .; J gene: TRBJ2-2; CDR3 DNA: TGTGCCACCAGCAGCTGGGAAGCGGGGGGGGCCGGGGAGCTGTTTTTT; CDR3 protein: CATSSWEAGGAGELFF
V gene: TRBV2; D gene: TRBD1; clone size: .; J gene: TRBJ1-6; CDR3 DNA: TGTGCCAGCAGAGGGACAGGGCTCTCACCCCTCCACTTT; CDR3 protein: CASRGTGLSPLHF
V gene: TRBV10-3; D gene: .; clone size: .; J gene: TRBJ1-5; CDR3 DNA: TGTGCCACCCAGGTGGGGGCTGGGCAGCCCCAGCATTTT; CDR3 protein: CATQVGAGQPQHF
V gene: TRBV5-1; D gene: .; clone size: .; J gene: TRBJ2-2; CDR3 DNA: TGCGCCAGCAGCCCGCCGCGCGTCGGGGAGCTGTTTTTT; CDR3 protein: CASSPPRVGELFF
V gene: TRBV27; D gene: .; clone size: .; J gene: TRBJ2-4; CDR3 DNA: TGTGCCAGCAGTTTAAGAGGAGACATTCAGTACTTC; CDR3 protein: CASSLRGDIQYF
V gene: TRBV5-6; D gene: .; clone size: .; J gene: TRBJ1-4; CDR3 DNA: TGTGCCAGCAGCGATAGCAGTACTAATGAAAAACTGTTTTTT; CDR3 protein: CASSDSSTNEKLFF
V gene: TRBV6-1; D gene: .; clone size: .; J gene: TRBJ1-1; CDR3 DNA: TGTGCCAGCAGTGAAGCGTACAGGGAAGCTTTCTTT; CDR3 protein: CASSEAYREAFF
V gene: TRBV5-4; D gene: TRBD1; clone size: few; J gene: TRBJ2-1; CDR3 DNA: TGTGCCAGCAGCTCATGGACAGGCAAGCAGTTCTTC; CDR3 protein: CASSSWTGKQFF
V gene: TRBV11-1; D gene: .; clone size: .; J gene: TRBJ1-1; CDR3 DNA: TGTGCCAGCAGCTCACCGGGACTTTGGAACACTGAAGCTTTCTTT; CDR3 protein: CASSSPGLWNTEAFF
V gene: TRBV11-2; D gene: .; clone size: once; J gene: TRBJ2-3; CDR3 DNA: TGTGCCAGCAGCTTATTCGGTGATACGCAGTATTTT; CDR3 protein: CASSLFGDTQYF
V gene: TRBV27; D gene: TRBD1; clone size: few; J gene: TRBJ1-2; CDR3 DNA: TGTGCCAGCAGACCAGCAGGACAGGGGGCTTTGAGTGGCTACACCTTC; CDR3 protein: CASRPAGQGALSGYTF
V gene: TRBV29-1; D gene: TRBD1; clone size: once; J gene: TRBJ2-1; CDR3 DNA: TGCAGCGTTGAAGGTGACAGGGCCGCTGAGCAGTTCTTC; CDR3 protein: CSVEGDRAAEQFF
V gene: TRBV9; D gene: .; clone size: .; J gene: TRBJ2-2; CDR3 DNA: TGTGCCAGCAGCGTATCTCAGGGGCTATCTGACACCGGGGAGCTGTTTTTT; CDR3 protein: CASSVSQGLSDTGELFF
V gene: TRBV9; D gene: .; clone size: .; J gene: TRBJ2-5; CDR3 DNA: TGTGCCAGCAGCGTAGGAGGGAGTGAGACCCAGTACTTC; CDR3 protein: CASSVGGSETQYF
V gene: TRBV18; D gene: .; clone size: .; J gene: TRBJ1-1; CDR3 DNA: TGTGCCAGCTCACAACTGACAGCCATGAACACTGAAGCTTTCTTT; CDR3 protein: CASSQLTAMNTEAFF
V gene: TRBV10-3; D gene: TRBD1; clone size: .; J gene: TRBJ2-3; CDR3 DNA: TGTGCCATCAATCCGACAGGGACAGATACGCAGTATTTT; CDR3 protein: CAINPTGTDTQYF
V gene: TRBV7-6; D gene: .; clone size: .; J gene: TRBJ2-3; CDR3 DNA: TGTGCCAGCAGCCCCCAGCGGGCGAGGGGCACAGATACGCAGTATTTT; CDR3 protein: CASSPQRARGTDTQYF
V gene: TRBV4-3; D gene: TRBD1; clone size: .; J gene: TRBJ1-2; CDR3 DNA: TGCGCCAGCAGCCTCCTTTGGACAGGGGTTGGCTACACCTTC; CDR3 protein: CASSLLWTGVGYTF
V gene: TRBV13; D gene: TRBD1; clone size: .; J gene: TRBJ1-6; CDR3 DNA: TGTGCCAGCAGCTTAGGGACAGGGAGTTCACCCCTCCACTTT; CDR3 protein: CASSLGTGSSPLHF
V gene: TRBV2; D gene: .; clone size: .; J gene: TRBJ1-5; CDR3 DNA: TGTGCCAGCAGTGAAGCGCAGGCCACAGCCCAGCATTTT; CDR3 protein: CASSEAQATAQHF
V gene: TRBV6-6; D gene: .; clone size: .; J gene: TRBJ2-7; CDR3 DNA: TGTGCCAGCAGTTGGGGGGACAGCTCCCTTAGGGAGCAGTACTTC; CDR3 protein: CASSWGDSSLREQYF
V gene: TRBV19; D gene: TRBD1; clone size: .; J gene: TRBJ1-5; CDR3 DNA: TGTGCCAGTAGTATTGTGACAGGGGATCAGCCCCAGCATTTT; CDR3 protein: CASSIVTGDQPQHF
V gene: TRBV18; D gene: TRBD2; clone size: .; J gene: TRBJ2-1; CDR3 DNA: TGTGCCAGCTCACCGGGAGGGGAGCAGTTCTTC; CDR3 protein: CASSPGGEQFF
V gene: TRBV7-3; D gene: .; clone size: .; J gene: TRBJ2-2; CDR3 DNA: TGTGCCAGCAGCTTAAGGGGGGTCGGGGAGCTGTTTTTT; CDR3 protein: CASSLRGVGELFF
V gene: TRBV9; D gene: TRBD2; clone size: .; J gene: TRBJ2-2; CDR3 DNA: TGTGCCAGCAGCCCCCGTCCCAGCGGGGGAACCGGGGAGCTGTTTTTT; CDR3 protein: CASSPRPSGGTGELFF
V gene: TRBV6-5; D gene: TRBD1; clone size: .; J gene: TRBJ1-4; CDR3 DNA: TGTGCCAGCTTCCCGGGACAGGGAAATGAAAAACTGTTTTTT; CDR3 protein: CASFPGQGNEKLFF
V gene: TRBV6-1; D gene: TRBD1; clone size: .; J gene: TRBJ2-7; CDR3 DNA: TGTGCCAGTACCGCTGGGACAGGGGTGTTCGAGCAGTACTTC; CDR3 protein: CASTAGTGVFEQYF
V gene: TRBV6-6; D gene: .; clone size: .; J gene: TRBJ2-2; CDR3 DNA: TGTGCCAGCAGTTACTCGGCAGGAACCGGGGAGCTGTTTTTT; CDR3 protein: CASSYSAGTGELFF
V gene: TRBV5-8; D gene: .; clone size: few; J gene: TRBJ2-3; CDR3 DNA: TGTGCCAGCAGCTTGGAACTAAGCACAGATACGCAGTATTTT; CDR3 protein: CASSLELSTDTQYF
V gene: TRBV5-1; D gene: TRBD1; clone size: .; J gene: TRBJ2-1; CDR3 DNA: TGCGCCAGCAGCTTGGCCGGGACAGACTACAATGAGCAGTTCTTC; CDR3 protein: CASSLAGTDYNEQFF
V gene: TRBV7-9; D gene: .; clone size: .; J gene: TRBJ1-5; CDR3 DNA: TGTGCCAGCAGCTTAGAGCCTAATCAGCCCCAGCATTTT; CDR3 protein: CASSLEPNQPQHF
V gene: TRBV6-4; D gene: TRBD1; clone size: once; J gene: TRBJ2-3; CDR3 DNA: TGTGCCAGCAGTCCTTGGACAGGGCCTTTGAATACGCAGTATTTT; CDR3 protein: CASSPWTGPLNTQYF
V gene: TRBV30; D gene: TRBD1; clone size: .; J gene: TRBJ2-2; CDR3 DNA: TGTGCCTGGAGTACAGGGGGCAACACCGGGGAGCTGTTTTTT; CDR3 protein: CAWSTGGNTGELFF
V gene: TRBV6-5; D gene: .; clone size: .; J gene: TRBJ2-7; CDR3 DNA: TGTGCCAGCAGGCTTCCGTATGCGAACTCCTACGAGCAGTACTTC; CDR3 protein: CASRLPYANSYEQYF
V gene: TRBV7-3; D gene: TRBD1; clone size: .; J gene: TRBJ2-2; CDR3 DNA: TGTGCCAGCAGGGGAACCGGGACAGGGAATATCGGGGAGCTGTTTTTT; CDR3 protein: CASRGTGTGNIGELFF
V gene: TRBV9; D gene: TRBD1; clone size: .; J gene: TRBJ2-7; CDR3 DNA: TGTGCCAGCAGCGACCGGGACAGGGTTTCCTACGAGCAGTACTTC; CDR3 protein: CASSDRDRVSYEQYF
V gene: TRBV29-1; D gene: .; clone size: .; J gene: TRBJ2-5; CDR3 DNA: TGCAGCGTTGAAGGTATCCGTAAAGAGACCCAGTACTTC; CDR3 protein: CSVEGIRKETQYF